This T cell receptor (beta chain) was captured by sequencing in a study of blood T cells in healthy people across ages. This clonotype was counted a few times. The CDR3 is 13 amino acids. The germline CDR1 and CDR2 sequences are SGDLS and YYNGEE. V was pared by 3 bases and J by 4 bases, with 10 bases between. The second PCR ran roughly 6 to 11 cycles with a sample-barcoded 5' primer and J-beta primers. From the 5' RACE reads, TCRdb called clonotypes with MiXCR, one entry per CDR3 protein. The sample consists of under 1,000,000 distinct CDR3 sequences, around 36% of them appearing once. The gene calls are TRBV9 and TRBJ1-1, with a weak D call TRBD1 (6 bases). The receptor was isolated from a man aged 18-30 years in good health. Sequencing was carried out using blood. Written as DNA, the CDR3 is TGTGCCAGCAGCGGAGGGGGACCCACTGAAGCTTTCTTT. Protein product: CASSGGGPTEAFF.